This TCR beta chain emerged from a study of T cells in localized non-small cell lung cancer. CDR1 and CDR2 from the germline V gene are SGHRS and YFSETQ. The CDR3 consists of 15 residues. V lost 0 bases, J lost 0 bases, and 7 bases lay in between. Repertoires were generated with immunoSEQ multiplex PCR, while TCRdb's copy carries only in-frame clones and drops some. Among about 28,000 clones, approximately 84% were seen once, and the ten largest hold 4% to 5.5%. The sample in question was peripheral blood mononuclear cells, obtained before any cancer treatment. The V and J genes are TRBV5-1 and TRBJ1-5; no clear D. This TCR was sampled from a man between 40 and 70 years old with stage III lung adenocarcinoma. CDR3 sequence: CASSLEGNSNQPQHF. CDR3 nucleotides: TGCGCCAGCAGCTTGGAGGGCAATAGCAATCAGCCCCAGCATTTT.